A single sample gave rise to the 32 T cell receptor beta chains below, sequenced in a study of T cells in Graves' hyperthyroidism and ophthalmopathy. RNA transcripts provided the source from which TCR beta CDR3 regions were amplified. HTBI primers were the set used in a first-round RT-PCR of the TCR CDR3. Each CDR3 protein gets one entry after TCRdb re-called the multiplex PCR reads with MiXCR. Seen here are hundreds of thousands of distinct CDR3 sequences, about 14% observed once, and the top ten hold 4% to 5.5%. Sequenced input: blood. These receptors all come from a woman between 40 and 55 years old with Graves' ophthalmopathy.

This chain connects TRBV7-9 to TRBJ1-1; TRBD1 matches 9 bases. Germline V gene sequence: CDR1 SEHNR, CDR2 FQNEAQ (reference sequence). V lost 8 bases, J lost 5 bases, and 12 bases stayed unmatched. The CDR3 consists of 15 residues. The CDR3 reads CASGRFLTGGTEAFF. CDR3 nucleotide sequence: TGTGCCAGCGGTCGTTTTTTGACAGGGGGAACTGAAGCTTTCTTT.

This clonotype was counted ten times or more. The rearrangement links TRBV28 to TRBJ2-7, with a weak D call TRBD2 (5 bases). Germline V gene lookup returns CDR1 MDHEN and CDR2 SYDVKM. Trimming pared 4 bases from V and 0 bases from J, leaving 10 bases between. The CDR3 is made up of 14 amino acids. CDR3 DNA sequence: TGTGCCAGCAGTTCAGCGGTGCCCTCCTACGAGCAGTACTTC. Amino acids: CASSSAVPSYEQYF.

This clonotype was detected ten times or more. This rearrangement joins TRBV7-2 to TRBJ1-6; D is unclear. V was cut by 4 bases and J by 3 bases, with 7 bases left in between. Germline CDR1 is SGHTA and CDR2 is FQGNSA. This CDR3 has 14 amino acids. CDR3 region: CASSSLGYNSPLHF. CDR3 DNA: TGTGCCAGCAGCTCCCTAGGCTATAATTCACCCCTCCACTTT.

This clonotype was detected many times. J is TRBJ2-5 and V is TRBV9, with D tentatively TRBD1 (6 bases). Trimming took off 4 bases at V and 2 bases at J, with 12 bases between the two ends. Germline V CDR1 and CDR2: SGDLS, YYNGEE. This CDR3 is 14 amino acids long. The CDR3 region has the DNA TGTGCCAGCAGCTCCGGGACATCACAAGAGACCCAGTACTTC. Translating it yields CASSSGTSQETQYF.

In its sample, this clonotype was seen a few times. This chain connects TRBV29-1 to TRBJ2-7, with 8 bases that match TRBD2. CDR3 length: 14 amino acids. Looked up from germline, CDR1 is SQVTM and CDR2 is ANQGSEA. Trimming removed 4 bases from V and 6 bases from J; junction bases left unmatched: 11. The CDR3 protein is CSVVGLGLAAEQYF. CDR3 sequence (DNA): TGCAGCGTTGTGGGACTAGGGCTAGCTGCCGAGCAGTACTTC.

The genes are TRBV15 and TRBJ1-1; weak D call: TRBD1 (6 bases). Germline lookup yields CDR1 LNHNV and CDR2 YYDKDF (reference sequence). Trimming cost V 1 base and J 4 bases, with 10 bases left between them. The CDR3 runs to 14 residues. CDR3 sequence reads: CATSRVAGATEAFF. CDR3 nucleotides: TGTGCCACCAGCAGAGTGGCGGGGGCCACTGAAGCTTTCTTT.

The chain recombines TRBV20-1 with TRBJ2-2; 7 bases match TRBD2. Losses at the gene ends were 2 bases for V and 7 bases for J; bases not matched to a gene: 7. The CDR3 spans 14 residues. CDR1 DFQATT and CDR2 SNEGSKA come from the germline V gene (reference sequence). The chain's CDR3 is CSARFAGADGELFF. CDR3 in DNA: TGCAGTGCTAGATTTGCGGGAGCGGACGGGGAGCTGTTTTTT.

This clonotype showed up many times. V is TRBV19 and J is TRBJ2-7; 7 bases agree with TRBD2. Trimming took 8 bases from V and 6 from J; bases not matched to a gene: 4. The CDR3 spans 11 residues. The germline V gene has CDR1 LNHDA and CDR2 SQIVND (reference sequence). CDR3 DNA: TGTGCCAGTGGGCGGGGGAGCGAGCAGTACTTC. Its protein is CASGRGSEQYF.

The V gene is TRBV6-2 or TRBV6-3, the J gene TRBJ2-5; D gene ambiguous. The germline V gene encodes CDR1 MNHEY and CDR2 SVGEGT. The V end lost 7 bases, the J end lost 6 bases, and 18 bases lay between the germline ends. The CDR3 loop spans 14 amino acids. This CDR3 is CASIEWGTRKTQYF. The DNA for the CDR3 is TGTGCCAGCATCGAATGGGGTACCAGAAAGACCCAGTACTTC.

V gene TRBV5-1 combines with J gene TRBJ2-2, with 10 positions matching TRBD2. V gave up 3 bases and J gave up 6 bases; unmatched junction bases: 11. The CDR3 has 17 amino acids. CDR1 SGHRS and CDR2 YFSETQ come from the germline V gene. Here the CDR3 DNA reads TGCGCCAGCAGCTCCGCTAGCGGGAGTAATAAGGCCGGGGAGCTGTTTTTT. Protein product: CASSSASGSNKAGELFF.

The gene calls are TRBV7-8 and TRBJ2-5; D is tentatively TRBD1 or TRBD2 (5 bases each). CDR1 is SGHVS and CDR2 is FQNEAQ in the germline V gene. Trimming shortened V by 5 bases and J by 3 bases, and 16 bases separated the two germline ends. CDR3 size: 15 residues. In DNA form, the CDR3 reads TGTGCCAGCAGCCCAAGGGACGGGGCGGAAGAGACCCAGTACTTC. It yields the protein CASSPRDGAEETQYF.

Ten or more counts support this clonotype. The chain has TRBV19 and TRBJ2-7; 10 bases map to TRBD1. The length of the CDR3 is 15 residues. V shed 1 base, J shed 2 bases, and the junction held 2 bases outside the gene matches. Germline CDR1 reads LNHDA; CDR2 reads SQIVND (reference sequence). The CDR3 nucleotides are TGTGCCAGTAGTATAGCCGGGACAGGGGCCTACGAGCAGTACTTC. Translating it yields CASSIAGTGAYEQYF.

The chain joins TRBV29-1 to TRBJ1-1; possibly TRBD1 for D (5 bases). Germline values: CDR1 SQVTM, CDR2 ANQGSEA. This CDR3 is built from 13 residues. Trimming pared 7 bases from V and 2 bases from J, leaving 14 bases between. The CDR3 loop is CSGKRDLNTEAFF. CDR3 DNA: TGCAGCGGCAAGAGGGACCTTAACACTGAAGCTTTCTTT.

This clonotype was seen many times. The chain couples TRBV7-8 to TRBJ2-2, with 11 positions matching TRBD2. The germline V gene has CDR1 SGHVS and CDR2 FQNEAQ. CDR3 size: 16 residues. J lost 6 bases, V lost 5 bases, and 8 bases had no gene match. The DNA of the CDR3 is TGTGCCAGCAGCACCACACTAGCGGGAGTGCCCGGGGAGCTGTTTTTT. It specifies CASSTTLAGVPGELFF.

This clonotype was seen repeatedly, ten times or more. V is TRBV28 and J is TRBJ2-5; tentatively, D is TRBD1 (5 bases). Germline assignment: CDR1 MDHEN and CDR2 SYDVKM. Trimming pared 5 bases from V and 4 bases from J, leaving 17 bases between. This CDR3 comprises 15 residues. CDR3 loop: CASSPPAGHRETQYF. The CDR3 DNA reads as TGTGCCAGCAGTCCTCCGGCAGGGCATCGAGAGACCCAGTACTTC.

CDR3 DNA sequence: TGTGCCAGCAGGGGGAGGGCCTCTGGGGCCAACGTCCTGACTTTC. Amino acids: CASRGRASGANVLTF. The chain has TRBV28 and TRBJ2-6; 7 bases align to TRBD2. This CDR3 spans 15 amino acids. The germline CDR1 and CDR2 sequences are MDHEN and SYDVKM. Trimming at V came to 6 bases and at J to 0 bases, leaving 2 bases not matched to a gene.

This CDR3 reads CASSRDYGELFF. The CDR3 DNA reads TGTGCCAGCAGTCGGGACTACGGGGAGCTGTTTTTT. V gene TRBV6-2 or TRBV6-3 combines with J gene TRBJ2-2; 7 nucleotides line up with TRBD2. Germline V lookup: CDR1 MNHEY, CDR2 SVGEGT. V shed 5 bases and J 7 bases; nucleotides not matched to a gene: 1. The CDR3 sequence is 12 residues long.

This clonotype was counted many times. This chain joins TRBV28 and TRBJ2-6; the D is unclear. CDR1 is MDHEN and CDR2 is SYDVKM in the germline V gene. The V and J ends lost 6 bases and 0 bases respectively, with 6 bases between them. The length of the CDR3 is 14 residues. CDR3 residues: CASRGISGANVLTF. CDR3 nucleotides: TGTGCCAGCAGGGGGATCTCTGGGGCCAACGTCCTGACTTTC.

In its sample, this clonotype was seen many times. The V gene is TRBV4-1, the J gene TRBJ2-7; 10 bases align to TRBD1. J gave up 3 bases and V 3 bases, and 2 bases lay outside the gene matches. The CDR3 has 14 residues. CDR1 and CDR2 from the germline V gene are MGHRA and YSYEKL. CDR3 amino acids: CASSHRDRGYEQYF. DNA for the CDR3: TGCGCCAGCAGCCACCGGGACAGGGGCTACGAGCAGTACTTC.

The rearrangement uses TRBV2 and TRBJ2-1; 7 bases align to TRBD2. CDR1 is SNHLY and CDR2 is FYNNEI in the germline V gene. This CDR3 has 15 amino acids. V shed 4 bases, J shed 12 bases, and the junction held 15 bases outside the gene matches. CDR3 amino acids: CASSGRTRLGRGQFF. CDR3 nucleotides: TGTGCCAGCAGTGGGAGGACTAGATTAGGCCGGGGGCAGTTCTTC.

The rearrangement joins TRBV11-1 to TRBJ1-2; weak D call: TRBD1 (5 bases). This CDR3 has 16 amino acids. The ends were cut back, 4 bases at V and 8 bases at J, with 23 bases in the middle. Germline lookup yields CDR1 SGHAT and CDR2 FQDESV (reference sequence). For the CDR3, the DNA is TGTGCCAGCAGCTCCCTGGGGCGACGAGGTGCTGAAGGCTACACCTTC. This sequence encodes CASSSLGRRGAEGYTF.

This clonotype has a handful of counts. This sequence joins TRBV29-1 and TRBJ1-1; unclear D gene. The V end was cut by 5 bases, the J end by 3 bases, with 10 bases between. Germline loops: CDR1 SQVTM, CDR2 ANQGSEA. The CDR3 consists of 12 residues. The DNA for the CDR3 is TGCAGCGTTTTTGCAGAAGACACTGAAGCTTTCTTT. Translated: CSVFAEDTEAFF.

This clonotype was recorded at least ten times. V gene TRBV6-5 combines with J gene TRBJ2-7, with 9 bases matching TRBD1. CDR3 length equals 15 residues. Germline loops: CDR1 MNHEY, CDR2 SVGAGI. Trimming took 5 bases from V and 4 from J; bases not matched to a gene: 9. The CDR3 loop reads CASSPIQGAEYEQYF. Here the CDR3 DNA reads TGTGCCAGCAGTCCAATACAGGGGGCTGAATACGAGCAGTACTTC.

This clonotype was seen ten or more times. The chain uses TRBV27 and TRBJ2-7, with 7 bases aligning to TRBD2. V lost 5 bases and J lost 4; bases outside the gene matches: 5. CDR1 MNHEY and CDR2 SMNVEV come from the germline V gene (reference sequence). This CDR3 contains 13 residues. The CDR3 is CASSEPGGYEQYF. The CDR3 DNA is TGTGCCAGCAGTGAGCCGGGAGGATACGAGCAGTACTTC.

This clonotype came up many times. A much more abundant neighbour one base away suggests this may be a read error. The chain joins TRBV15 to TRBJ2-7, with D uncertain. Germline CDR1 reads LNHNV; CDR2 reads YYDKDF (reference sequence). Between the trimmed V and J ends, which lost 0 bases and 5 bases, there was a span of 5 bases. This CDR3 spans 12 amino acids. The CDR3 region is CATSRDWNEQYF. DNA for the CDR3: TGTGCCACCAGCAGAGATTGGAACGAGCAGTACTTC.

This clonotype was recorded at least ten times. The CDR3 spells CASSDSGGYEQYF. The DNA of the CDR3 is TGTGCCAGCAGCGATTCAGGGGGCTACGAGCAGTACTTC. The gene calls are TRBV7-3 and TRBJ2-7; 7 bases align to TRBD1. Germline CDR1 is SGHTA and CDR2 is FQGTGA. The CDR3 covers 13 residues. Trimming took 5 bases from V and 3 from J; bases not matched to a gene: 4.

Only a few counts were recorded for this clonotype. The genes are TRBV6-5 and TRBJ1-2; D remains unclear. The CDR3 has 13 residues. Germline CDR1 and CDR2: MNHEY and SVGAGI. V lost 5 bases and J lost 3, with 10 bases in between. CDR3 nucleotide sequence: TGTGCCAGCAGTCACGGAGTGGACTATGGCTACACCTTC. This gives the protein CASSHGVDYGYTF.

This clonotype has a single count. The CDR3 sequence is CSVEGQKGTEAFF. CDR3 nucleotides: TGCAGCGTTGAAGGTCAAAAGGGCACTGAAGCTTTCTTT. The chain joins TRBV29-1 to TRBJ1-1, with D uncertain. V gave up 1 base and J gave up 4 bases, with 10 bases separating them. Germline CDR1 SQVTM, CDR2 ANQGSEA. This CDR3 is built from 13 residues.

Many counts were recorded for this clonotype. The gene calls are TRBV7-8 and TRBJ1-2; D gene ambiguous. The length of the CDR3 is 12 residues. Deletions cut 4 bases from V and 8 bases from J, with 11 bases between. Looked up from germline, CDR1 is SGHVS and CDR2 is FQNEAQ. The CDR3 DNA reads TGTGCCAGCAGCTCCCTGGGTCGGGGCTACACCTTC. As protein: CASSSLGRGYTF.

This clonotype showed up many times. The chain recombines TRBV5-1 with TRBJ1-6; D is ambiguous. The CDR3 sequence is 16 residues long. Germline V gene data show CDR1 as SGHRS and CDR2 as YFSETQ. The germline V and J ends were trimmed by 4 bases and 3 bases, with 14 bases remaining between them. In DNA, the CDR3 is TGCGCCAGCAGCGGTTCGGGGTCCAGCTATAATTCACCCCTCCACTTT. This encodes CASSGSGSSYNSPLHF.

This chain uses TRBV6-5 with TRBJ2-7; no definite D call. V was pared by 0 bases and J by 2 bases, with 11 bases between. The germline gives CDR1 MNHEY, CDR2 SVGAGI. The CDR3 length is 15 residues. The CDR3 region has the DNA TGTGCCAGCAGTTACTCCCGGGTTCAAGCCTACGAGCAGTACTTC. It specifies CASSYSRVQAYEQYF.

The chain uses TRBV20-1 and TRBJ1-5, with D possibly matching TRBD1 (6 bases). This CDR3 is 15 amino acids long. From germline, CDR1 is DFQATT and CDR2 SNEGSKA (reference sequence). The V end was cut by 0 bases, the J end by 2 bases, with 11 bases between. This chain's CDR3 is CSARDRAGGNQPQHF. CDR3 bases: TGCAGTGCTAGAGATAGAGCAGGGGGCAATCAGCCCCAGCATTTT.